Each of the 3 T cell receptor beta chains below was sequenced from the same sample in a study of control samples from healthy donors and cancer patients. The repertoire was sequenced with immunoSEQ multiplex PCR; TCRdb's copy has only in-frame clones and lacks some. The sample holds about 80,000 clones, roughly 89% seen once. The specimen sequenced was blood. Receptors originate from a woman in her fifties or sixties in good health.

J is TRBJ1-1 and V is TRBV3-1 (or the pseudogene TRBV3-2); 9 bases are a match to TRBD1. CDR1 is LGHDT, CDR2 YNNKEL, per germline (reference sequence). Trimming took 2 bases from V and 5 from J; bases not matched to a gene: 9. This CDR3 has 16 amino acids. The CDR3 loop reads CASSQFGQGLWTEAFF. DNA of the CDR3: TGTGCCAGCAGCCAATTTGGACAGGGGTTGTGGACTGAAGCTTTCTTT.

The chain employs TRBV19 and TRBJ2-7; D might be TRBD1 (6 bases). The germline gives CDR1 LNHDA, CDR2 SQIVND (reference sequence). Trimming shortened V by 3 bases and J by 3 bases, and 15 bases separated the two germline ends. The CDR3 is made up of 15 amino acids. Here the CDR3 DNA reads TGTGCCAGTAGTATTGTGGACAGACCGCTCTACGAGCAGTACTTC. The encoded protein is CASSIVDRPLYEQYF.

This chain connects TRBV10-1 to TRBJ2-1; no clear D gene. Germline values: CDR1 WNHNN, CDR2 SYGVQD (reference sequence). Deletions cut 2 bases from V and 13 bases from J, with 0 bases between. This CDR3 contains 8 residues. CDR3 DNA sequence: TGCGCCAGCAGTGAGCAGTTCTTC. It is translated as CASSEQFF.